This section outlines one T cell receptor beta chain sequence together with its context. This sample is drawn from a study of CD8 T cells in Susac syndrome. Reverse transcription of about 0.5 to 1 ug RNA was carried out with random hexamers. TCRdb fed the immunoSEQ multiplex PCR reads into MiXCR, producing one record per CDR3 protein. The sample holds 100,000 to 150,000 distinct CDR3 sequences, roughly 76% seen once. In germline, CDR1 is MNHNS, CDR2 SASEGT. CDR3 length: 13 residues. Losses at the gene ends were 8 bases for V and 3 bases for J; bases not matched to a gene: 0. The rearrangement joins TRBV6-1 to TRBJ1-3, with 11 bases identical to TRBD1. This TCR was recovered from a human donor with multiple sclerosis. Sequenced: CD8+ T cells from PBMCs. The CDR3 sequence: CASGTGGGNTIYF. The DNA of the CDR3 is TGTGCCAGCGGGACAGGGGGTGGAAACACCATATATTTT.